The rows below give T cell receptor beta chains drawn from one sample of a study of blood T cell repertoires in COVID-19. Method: immunoSEQ multiplex PCR; TCRdb's copy keeps in-frame clones and lacks some. The sample yields about 230,000 clones, over 80% seen once. Sequencing was done on a sample of peripheral blood. The receptors here all came from a woman between 25 and 40 years old with COVID-19, enrolled during active disease. CDR3s include the opening cysteine and the closing phenylalanine or tryptophan. Clone sizes are given selectively: once, few, many, or a class where the clone is expanded.

len,abundance,v_gene,CDR3aa
16,.,TRBV18,CASSPPYLGQGEGYTF
15,.,TRBV9,CASSVVGTGRNTIYF
13,few,TRBV5-4,CASSWDSQETQYF
18,few,TRBV27,CASSLTARGLAAYNEQFF
16,.,TRBV28,CASSPPGLAGQYEQYF
11,.,TRBV11-2,CASSPRDEQYF
13,.,TRBV7-9,CASSRTGGIEAFF
12,.,TRBV5-4,CASRGTQETQYF
16,.,TRBV7-2,CASSALTGGPNYGYTF
16,.,TRBV18,CASSPLEGGSNQPQHF
21,.,TRBV6-7,CASSCDDRGPKMSSYNSPLHF
14,few,TRBV11-2,CASSPLGLHYGYTF
16,.,TRBV9,CASSPYSGGGSDTQYF